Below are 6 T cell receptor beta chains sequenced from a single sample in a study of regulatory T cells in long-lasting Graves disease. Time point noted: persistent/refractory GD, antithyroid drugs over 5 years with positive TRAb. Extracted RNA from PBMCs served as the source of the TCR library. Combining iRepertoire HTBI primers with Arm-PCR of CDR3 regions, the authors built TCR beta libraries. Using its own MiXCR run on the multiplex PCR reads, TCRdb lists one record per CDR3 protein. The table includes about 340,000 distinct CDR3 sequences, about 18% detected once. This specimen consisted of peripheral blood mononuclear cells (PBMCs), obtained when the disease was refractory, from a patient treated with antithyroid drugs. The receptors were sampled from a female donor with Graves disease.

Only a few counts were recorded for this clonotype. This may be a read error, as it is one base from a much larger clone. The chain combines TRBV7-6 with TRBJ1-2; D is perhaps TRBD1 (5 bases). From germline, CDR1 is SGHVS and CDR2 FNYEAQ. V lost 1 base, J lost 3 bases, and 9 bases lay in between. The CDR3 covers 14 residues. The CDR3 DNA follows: TGTGCCAGCAGCTTAGATCTGGGGGACTATGGCTACACCTTC. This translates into CASSLDLGDYGYTF.

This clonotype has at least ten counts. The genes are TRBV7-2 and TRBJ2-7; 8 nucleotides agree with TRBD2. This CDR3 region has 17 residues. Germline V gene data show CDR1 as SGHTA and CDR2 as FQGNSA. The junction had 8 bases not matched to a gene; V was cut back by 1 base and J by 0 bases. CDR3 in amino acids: CASSLVSTSADSYEQYF. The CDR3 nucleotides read TGTGCCAGCAGCTTAGTCTCGACTAGCGCCGACTCCTACGAGCAGTACTTC.

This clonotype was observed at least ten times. The CDR3 reads CASKAVTGELFF. The CDR3 DNA reads TGTGCCAGCAAGGCAGTCACCGGGGAGCTGTTTTTT. The chain links TRBV6-1 to TRBJ2-2; no clear D. The V end lost 7 bases, the J end lost 4 bases, and 7 bases lay between the germline ends. Germline V gene data show CDR1 as MNHNS and CDR2 as SASEGT. The CDR3 runs to 12 residues.

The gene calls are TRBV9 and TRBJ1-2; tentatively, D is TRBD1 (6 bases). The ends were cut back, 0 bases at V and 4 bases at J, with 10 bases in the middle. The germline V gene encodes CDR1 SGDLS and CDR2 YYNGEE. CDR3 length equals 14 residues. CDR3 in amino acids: CASSVGGAPYGYTF. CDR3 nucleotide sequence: TGTGCCAGCAGCGTAGGGGGGGCGCCCTATGGCTACACCTTC.

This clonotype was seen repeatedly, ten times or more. The CDR3 coding sequence is TGTGCCAGCAGCTTAGGCTCCTCGGGATCCTATAATTCACCCCTCCACTTT. Protein sequence: CASSLGSSGSYNSPLHF. The chain uses TRBV11-2 and TRBJ1-6; the D is unclear. Germline V lookup: CDR1 SGHAT, CDR2 FQNNGV. Trimming took 1 base from V and 1 from J, leaving 11 bases between them. The CDR3 spans 17 residues.

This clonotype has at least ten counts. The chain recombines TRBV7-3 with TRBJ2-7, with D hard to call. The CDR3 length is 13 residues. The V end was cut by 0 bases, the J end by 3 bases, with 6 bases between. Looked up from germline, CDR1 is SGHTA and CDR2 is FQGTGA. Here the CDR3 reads CASSLTPSYEQYF. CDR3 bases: TGTGCCAGCAGCTTAACCCCCAGCTACGAGCAGTACTTC.